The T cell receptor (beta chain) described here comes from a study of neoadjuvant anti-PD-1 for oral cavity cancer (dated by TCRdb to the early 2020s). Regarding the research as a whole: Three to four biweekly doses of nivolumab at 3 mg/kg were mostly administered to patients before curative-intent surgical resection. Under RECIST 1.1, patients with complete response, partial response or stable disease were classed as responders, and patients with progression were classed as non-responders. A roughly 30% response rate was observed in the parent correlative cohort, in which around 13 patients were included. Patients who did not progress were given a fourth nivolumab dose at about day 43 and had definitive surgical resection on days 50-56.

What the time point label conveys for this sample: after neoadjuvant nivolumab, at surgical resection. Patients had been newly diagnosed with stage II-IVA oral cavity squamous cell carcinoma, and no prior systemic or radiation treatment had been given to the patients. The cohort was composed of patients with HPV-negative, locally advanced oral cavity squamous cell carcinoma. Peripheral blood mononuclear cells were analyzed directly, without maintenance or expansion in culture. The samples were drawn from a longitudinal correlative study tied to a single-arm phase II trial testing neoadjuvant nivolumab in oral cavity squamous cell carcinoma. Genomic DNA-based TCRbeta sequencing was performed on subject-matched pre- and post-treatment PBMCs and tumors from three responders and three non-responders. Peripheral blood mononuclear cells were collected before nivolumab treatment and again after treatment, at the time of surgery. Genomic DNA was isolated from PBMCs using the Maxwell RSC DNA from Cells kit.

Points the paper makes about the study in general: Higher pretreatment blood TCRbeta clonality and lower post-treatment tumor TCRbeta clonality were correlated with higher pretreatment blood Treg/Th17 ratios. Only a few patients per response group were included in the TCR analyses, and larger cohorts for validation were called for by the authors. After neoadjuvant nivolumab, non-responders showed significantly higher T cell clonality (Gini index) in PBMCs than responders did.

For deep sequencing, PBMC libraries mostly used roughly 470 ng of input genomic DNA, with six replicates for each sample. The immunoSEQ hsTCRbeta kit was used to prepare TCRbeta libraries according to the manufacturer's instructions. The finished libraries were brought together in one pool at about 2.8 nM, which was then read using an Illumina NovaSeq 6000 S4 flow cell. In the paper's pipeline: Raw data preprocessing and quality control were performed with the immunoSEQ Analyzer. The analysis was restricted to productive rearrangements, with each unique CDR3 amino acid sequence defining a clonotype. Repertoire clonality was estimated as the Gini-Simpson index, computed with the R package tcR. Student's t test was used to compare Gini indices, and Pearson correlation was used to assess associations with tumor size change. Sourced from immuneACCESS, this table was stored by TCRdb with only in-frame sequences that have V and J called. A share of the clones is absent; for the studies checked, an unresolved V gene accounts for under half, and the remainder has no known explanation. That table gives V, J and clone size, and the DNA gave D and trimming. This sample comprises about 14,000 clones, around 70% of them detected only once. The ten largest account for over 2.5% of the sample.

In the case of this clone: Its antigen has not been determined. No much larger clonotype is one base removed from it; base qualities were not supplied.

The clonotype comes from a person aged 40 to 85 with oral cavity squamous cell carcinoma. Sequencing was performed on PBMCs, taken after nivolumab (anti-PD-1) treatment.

The bases are TGTGCCAGCAGCGTAGACTCCGGGGGTAACACTGAAGCTTTCTTT. Its amino acids are CASSVDSGGNTEAFF. The receptor chain draws on TRBV9 and TRBJ1-1, and TRBD1 may be the D gene, going by 5 matching bases. Including the terminal cysteine and phenylalanine, the CDR3 comprises 15 residues. Only the CDR3 DNA stays, 45 bases, in frame from base 1. Taken from the germline V gene, the CDR1 and CDR2 loops are SGDLS and YYNGEE. V and J lose 0 bases and 2 bases, and a span of 11 bases separates them.